Detailed here is one TCR beta chain. Its antigen is unidentified. The study ran its PCR with 60 Vbeta and 13 Jbeta primers. Repertoires were generated with immunoSEQ multiplex PCR, while TCRdb's copy carries only in-frame clones and drops some. There are about 130,000 clones in the sample, with 1.5% to 2.5% held by the top ten. Germline V CDR1 and CDR2: LGHNA, YNFKEQ. CDR3 length: 17 amino acids. Trimming cost V 0 bases and J 2 bases; bases outside gene matches: 6. This record belongs to a study of cytomegalovirus exposure and HLA in healthy donors. Study-wide findings and caveats: Specific recognition of CMV antigens was confirmed in vitro for a few chains (all CMV-associated).

This clonotype was sampled from a woman aged 55-70 years in good health and CMV-seronegative. This chain uses TRBV4-2 with TRBJ2-2, with 7 positions matching TRBD2. Material for sequencing was PBMCs. This chain's CDR3 is CASSQDRASGNTGELFF. The DNA for the CDR3 is TGTGCCAGCAGCCAAGATCGGGCTAGCGGTAACACCGGGGAGCTGTTTTTT.